This T cell receptor beta chain stems from a study of early T cells in non-severe SARS-CoV-2 infection. Background on the study: Chains stayed unpaired after sequencing of bulk RNA from unsorted whole blood.

V lost 2 bases, J lost 6 bases, and 6 bases stayed unmatched. This CDR3 comprises 14 residues. The germline V gene has CDR1 MNHEY and CDR2 SVGAGI. Unique molecular identifiers were added to individual cDNA molecules. MiXCR was run by TCRdb on the 5' RACE reads, yielding one entry per CDR3 protein. This sample yields some 80,000 distinct CDR3 sequences, of which about 10% are seen a single time; about 8.2% belongs to the top ten. This clonotype was obtained from an adult who was a healthcare worker with PCR-confirmed SARS-CoV-2 infection or an uninfected control (not recorded which). The specimen comprised whole blood, sampled at baseline. The chain links TRBV6-5 to TRBJ2-7, with 8 bases lining up with TRBD2. The CDR3 loop is CASSYRRGAGEQYF. Here the CDR3 DNA reads TGTGCCAGCAGTTACCGGCGGGGGGCGGGCGAGCAGTACTTC.